This note documents a single TCR beta chain sequence. The antigen remains undetermined. This sample was taken from a study of cytomegalovirus exposure and HLA in healthy donors. General observations from the study: In a later analysis, productive TCRs from donors in an Asian-associated ancestry cluster reportedly carried fewer N-insertions than the cohort mean.

The PCR had 60 Vbeta and 13 Jbeta primers. The data were produced by immunoSEQ multiplex PCR, yet TCRdb's version contains in-frame clones alone and is incomplete. The repertoire consists of about 220,000 clones, with over 60% occurring once and the leading ten covering roughly 0.62%. The CDR3 consists of 14 residues. V was pared by 0 bases and J by 7 bases, with 3 bases of the junction left unmatched. The germline CDR1 and CDR2 sequences are SGDLS and YYNGEE. This sequence originates from a man aged 18 to 35 in good health and CMV-seronegative. The sequenced sample consisted of PBMCs. The chain carries TRBV9 and TRBJ2-1, with 8 bases identical to TRBD2. The CDR3 sequence: CASSVVGTSNEQFF. The CDR3 DNA sequence: TGTGCCAGCAGCGTAGTGGGGACTAGTAATGAGCAGTTCTTC.